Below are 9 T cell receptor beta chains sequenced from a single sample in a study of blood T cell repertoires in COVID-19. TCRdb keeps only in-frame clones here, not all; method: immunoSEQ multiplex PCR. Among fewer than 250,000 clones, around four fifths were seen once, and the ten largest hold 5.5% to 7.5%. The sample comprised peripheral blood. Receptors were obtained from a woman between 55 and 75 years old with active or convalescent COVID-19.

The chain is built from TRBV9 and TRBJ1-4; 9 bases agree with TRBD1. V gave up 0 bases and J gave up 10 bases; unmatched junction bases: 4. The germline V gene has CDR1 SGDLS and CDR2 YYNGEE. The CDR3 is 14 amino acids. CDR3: CASSVETGGGKLFF. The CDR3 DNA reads TGTGCCAGCAGCGTAGAGACAGGGGGTGGAAAACTGTTTTTT.

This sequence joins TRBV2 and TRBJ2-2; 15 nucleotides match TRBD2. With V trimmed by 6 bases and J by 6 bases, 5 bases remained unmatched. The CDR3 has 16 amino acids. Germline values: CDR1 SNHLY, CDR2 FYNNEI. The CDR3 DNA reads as TGTGCCAGCAGGGGGGGACTAGCGGGAGGTGCCGGGGAGCTGTTTTTT. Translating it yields CASRGGLAGGAGELFF.

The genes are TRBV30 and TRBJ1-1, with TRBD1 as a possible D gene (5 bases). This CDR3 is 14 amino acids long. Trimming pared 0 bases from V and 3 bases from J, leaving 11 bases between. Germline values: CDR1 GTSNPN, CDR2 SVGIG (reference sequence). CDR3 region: CAWSVLRADTEAFF. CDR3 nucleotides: TGTGCCTGGAGTGTACTCAGGGCGGACACTGAAGCTTTCTTT.

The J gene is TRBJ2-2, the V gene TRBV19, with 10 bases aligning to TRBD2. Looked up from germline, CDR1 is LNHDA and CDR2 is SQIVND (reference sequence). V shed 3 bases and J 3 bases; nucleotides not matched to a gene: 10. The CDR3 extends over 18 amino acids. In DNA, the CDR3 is TGTGCCAGTAGTATTTTCCGAGCGGGAGGGCCGGACACCGGGGAGCTGTTTTTT. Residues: CASSIFRAGGPDTGELFF.

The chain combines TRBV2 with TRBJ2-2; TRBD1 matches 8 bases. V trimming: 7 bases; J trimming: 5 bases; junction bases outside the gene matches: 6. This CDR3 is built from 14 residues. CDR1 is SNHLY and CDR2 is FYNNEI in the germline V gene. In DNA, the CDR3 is TGTGCCAGCACCAGACAGGGGTGGACCGGGGAGCTGTTTTTT. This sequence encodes CASTRQGWTGELFF.

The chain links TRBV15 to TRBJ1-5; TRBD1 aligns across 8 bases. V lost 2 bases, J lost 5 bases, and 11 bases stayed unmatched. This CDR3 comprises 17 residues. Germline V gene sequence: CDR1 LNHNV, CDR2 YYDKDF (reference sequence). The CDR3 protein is CATSRIRGTGRDQPQHF. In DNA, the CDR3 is TGTGCCACCAGCAGAATCCGTGGGACAGGTAGGGATCAGCCCCAGCATTTT. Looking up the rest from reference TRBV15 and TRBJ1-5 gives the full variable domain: DAMVIQNPRYQVTQFGKPVTLSCSQTLNHNVMYWYQQKSSQAPKLLFHYYDKDFNNEADTPDNFQSRRPNTSFCFLDIRSPGLGDTAMYLCATSRIRGTGRDQPQHFGDGTRLSIL.

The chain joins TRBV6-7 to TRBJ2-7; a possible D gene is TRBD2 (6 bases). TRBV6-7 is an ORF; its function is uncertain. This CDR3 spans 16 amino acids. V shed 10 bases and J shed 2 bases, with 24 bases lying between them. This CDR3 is CATHRRGKTLPYEQYV. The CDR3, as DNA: TGTGCCACCCACCGGCGGGGCAAAACCCTACCCTACGAGCAGTACGTC.

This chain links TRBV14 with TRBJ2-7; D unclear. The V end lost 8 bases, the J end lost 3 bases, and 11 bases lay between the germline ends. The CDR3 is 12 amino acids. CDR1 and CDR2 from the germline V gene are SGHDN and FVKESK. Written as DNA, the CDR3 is TGTGCCAGCGGGCCTTTGGGCTACGAGCAGTACTTC. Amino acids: CASGPLGYEQYF.

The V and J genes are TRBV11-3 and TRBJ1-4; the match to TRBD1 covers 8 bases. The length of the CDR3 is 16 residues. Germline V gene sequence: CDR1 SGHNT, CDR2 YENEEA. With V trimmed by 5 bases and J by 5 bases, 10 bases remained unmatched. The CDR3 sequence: CASSRYPGTGNEKLFF. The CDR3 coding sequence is TGTGCCAGCAGCCGATACCCCGGGACAGGCAATGAAAAACTGTTTTTT. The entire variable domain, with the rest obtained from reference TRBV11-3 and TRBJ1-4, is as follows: EAGVVQSPRYKIIEKKQPVAFWCNPISGHNTLYWYLQNLGQGPELLIRYENEEAVDDSQLPKDRFSAERLKGVDSTLKIQPAELGDSAVYLCASSRYPGTGNEKLFFGSGTQLSVL.